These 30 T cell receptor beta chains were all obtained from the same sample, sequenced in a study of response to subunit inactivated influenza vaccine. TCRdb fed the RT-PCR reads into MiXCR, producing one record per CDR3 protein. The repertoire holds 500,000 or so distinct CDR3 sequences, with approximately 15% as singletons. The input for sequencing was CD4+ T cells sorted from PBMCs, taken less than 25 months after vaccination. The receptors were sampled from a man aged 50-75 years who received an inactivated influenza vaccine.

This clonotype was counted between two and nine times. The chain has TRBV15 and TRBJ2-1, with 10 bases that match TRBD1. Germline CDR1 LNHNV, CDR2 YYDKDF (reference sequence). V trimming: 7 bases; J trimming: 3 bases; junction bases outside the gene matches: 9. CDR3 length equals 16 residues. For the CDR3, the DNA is TGTGCCACCATTCGGGACGGGACAGGGGTCTACAATGAGCAGTTCTTC. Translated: CATIRDGTGVYNEQFF. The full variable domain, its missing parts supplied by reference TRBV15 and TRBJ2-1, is DAMVIQNPRYQVTQFGKPVTLSCSQTLNHNVMYWYQQKSSQAPKLLFHYYDKDFNNEADTPDNFQSRRPNTSFCFLDIRSPGLGDTAMYLCATIRDGTGVYNEQFFGPGTRLTVL.

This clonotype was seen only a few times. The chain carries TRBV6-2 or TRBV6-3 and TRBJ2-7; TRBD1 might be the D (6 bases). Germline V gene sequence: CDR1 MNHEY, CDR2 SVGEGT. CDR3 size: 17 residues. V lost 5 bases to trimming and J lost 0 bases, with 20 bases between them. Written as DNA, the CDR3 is TGTGCCAGCAGTCTCCCTCGTCTGACAGGCAGCTCCTACGAGCAGTACTTC. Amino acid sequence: CASSLPRLTGSSYEQYF.

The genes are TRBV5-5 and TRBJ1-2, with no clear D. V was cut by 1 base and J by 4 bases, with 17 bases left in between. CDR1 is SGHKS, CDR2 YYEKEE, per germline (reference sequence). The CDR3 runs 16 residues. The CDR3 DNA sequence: TGTGCCAGCAGCTTGACTCGGGGAGCCGGCGGCTATGGCTACACCTTC. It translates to CASSLTRGAGGYGYTF.

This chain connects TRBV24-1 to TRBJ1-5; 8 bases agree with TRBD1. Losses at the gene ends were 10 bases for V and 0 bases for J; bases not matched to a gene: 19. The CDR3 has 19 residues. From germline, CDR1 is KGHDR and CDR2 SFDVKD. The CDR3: CATSLSWYRGKYSNQPQHF. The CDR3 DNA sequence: TGTGCCACATCTCTCTCGTGGTACAGGGGGAAATATAGCAATCAGCCCCAGCATTTT.

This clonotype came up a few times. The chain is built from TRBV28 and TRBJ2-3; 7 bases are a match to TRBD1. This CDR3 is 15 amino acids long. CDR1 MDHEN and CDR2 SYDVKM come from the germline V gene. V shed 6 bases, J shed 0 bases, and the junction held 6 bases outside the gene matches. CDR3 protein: CASRLLQGSTDTQYF. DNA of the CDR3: TGTGCCAGCAGGCTCCTACAGGGGAGCACAGATACGCAGTATTTT.

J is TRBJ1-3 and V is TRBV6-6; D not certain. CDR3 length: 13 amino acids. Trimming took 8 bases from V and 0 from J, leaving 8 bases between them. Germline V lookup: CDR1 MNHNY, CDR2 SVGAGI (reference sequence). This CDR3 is CASQSHSGNTIYF. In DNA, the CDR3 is TGTGCCAGCCAGAGTCACTCTGGAAACACCATATATTTT.

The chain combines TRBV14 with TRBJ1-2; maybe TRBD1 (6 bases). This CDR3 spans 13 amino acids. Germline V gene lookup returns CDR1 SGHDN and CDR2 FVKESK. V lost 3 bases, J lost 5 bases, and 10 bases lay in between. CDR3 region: CASSQGGWYGYTF. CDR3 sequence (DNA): TGTGCCAGCAGCCAGGGGGGCTGGTATGGCTACACCTTC. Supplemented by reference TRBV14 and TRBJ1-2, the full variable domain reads EAGVTQFPSHSVIEKGQTVTLRCDPISGHDNLYWYRRVMGKEIKFLLHFVKESKQDESGMPNNRFLAERTGGTYSTLKVQPAELEDSGVYFCASSQGGWYGYTFGSGTRLTVV.

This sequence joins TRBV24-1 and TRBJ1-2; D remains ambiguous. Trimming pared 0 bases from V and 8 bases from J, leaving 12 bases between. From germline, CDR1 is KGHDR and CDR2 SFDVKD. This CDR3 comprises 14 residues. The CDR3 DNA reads TGTGCCACCAGTGATTTGTGGCAGCATGAGGGCTACACCTTC. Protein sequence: CATSDLWQHEGYTF.

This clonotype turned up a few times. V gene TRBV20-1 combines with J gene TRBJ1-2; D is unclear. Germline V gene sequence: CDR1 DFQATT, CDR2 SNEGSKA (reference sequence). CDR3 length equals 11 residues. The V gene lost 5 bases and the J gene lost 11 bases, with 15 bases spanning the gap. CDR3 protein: CSADGVGRYTF. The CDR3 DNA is TGCAGTGCTGATGGGGTCGGGAGATACACCTTC.

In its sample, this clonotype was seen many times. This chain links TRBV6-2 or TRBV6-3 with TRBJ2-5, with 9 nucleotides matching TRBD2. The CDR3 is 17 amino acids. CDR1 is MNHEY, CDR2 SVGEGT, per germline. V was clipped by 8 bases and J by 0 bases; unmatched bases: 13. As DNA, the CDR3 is TGTGCCAGCTCAAGACTAGCGGAATCCTGGAACCAAGAGACCCAGTACTTC. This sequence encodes CASSRLAESWNQETQYF.

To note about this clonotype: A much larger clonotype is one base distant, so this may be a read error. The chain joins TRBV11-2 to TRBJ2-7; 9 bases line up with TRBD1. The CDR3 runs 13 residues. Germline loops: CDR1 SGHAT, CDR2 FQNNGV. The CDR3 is CATILLTGGEPYF. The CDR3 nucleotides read TGTGCCACCATATTACTTACAGGGGGCGAGCCGTACTTC.

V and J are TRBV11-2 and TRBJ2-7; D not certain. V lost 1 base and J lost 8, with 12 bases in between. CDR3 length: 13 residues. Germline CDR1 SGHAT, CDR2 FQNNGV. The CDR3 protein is CASSLALGTQQYF. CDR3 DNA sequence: TGTGCCAGCAGCTTAGCTCTGGGAACTCAGCAGTACTTC.

In DNA, the CDR3 is TGTGCCAGCAGGCTTACCGGGAGAAGCCAAGAGACCCAGTACTTC. This translates into CASRLTGRSQETQYF. This chain joins TRBV6-1 and TRBJ2-5; possibly TRBD2 for D (6 bases). CDR3 length: 15 amino acids. V lost 6 bases, J lost 1 base, and 15 bases lay in between. Looked up from germline, CDR1 is MNHNS and CDR2 is SASEGT.

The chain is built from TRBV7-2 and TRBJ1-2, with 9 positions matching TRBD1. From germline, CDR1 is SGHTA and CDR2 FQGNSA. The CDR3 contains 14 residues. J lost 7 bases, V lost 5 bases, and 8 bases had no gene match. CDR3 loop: CASSTTGGAGGYTF. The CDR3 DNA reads TGTGCCAGCAGCACCACAGGGGGCGCCGGTGGCTACACCTTC.

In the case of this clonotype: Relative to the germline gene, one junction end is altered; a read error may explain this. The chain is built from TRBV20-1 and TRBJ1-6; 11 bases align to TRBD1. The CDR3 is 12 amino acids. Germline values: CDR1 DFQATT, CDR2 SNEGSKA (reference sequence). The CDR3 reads CSPGTGGSPLHF. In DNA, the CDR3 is TGTTCCCCCGGGACAGGGGGTTCACCCCTCCACTTT.

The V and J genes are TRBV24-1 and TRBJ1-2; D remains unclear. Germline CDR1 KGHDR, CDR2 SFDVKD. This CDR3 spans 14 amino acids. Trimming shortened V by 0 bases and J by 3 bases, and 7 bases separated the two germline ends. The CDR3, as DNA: TGTGCCACCAGTGATTTGAGGGTGGACTATGGCTACACCTTC. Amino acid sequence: CATSDLRVDYGYTF.

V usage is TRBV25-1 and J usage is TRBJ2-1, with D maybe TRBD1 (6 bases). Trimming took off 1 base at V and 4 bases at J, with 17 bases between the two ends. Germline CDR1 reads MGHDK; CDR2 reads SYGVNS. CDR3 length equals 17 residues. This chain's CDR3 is CASSESLRGDYYNEQFF. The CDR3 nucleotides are TGTGCCAGCAGTGAATCCCTCAGGGGAGACTATTACAATGAGCAGTTCTTC.

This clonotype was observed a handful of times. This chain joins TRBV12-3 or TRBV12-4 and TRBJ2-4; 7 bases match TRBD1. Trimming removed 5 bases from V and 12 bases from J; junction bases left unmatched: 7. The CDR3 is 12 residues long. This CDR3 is CASSRGTVHQYF. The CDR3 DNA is TGTGCCAGCAGTAGGGGGACAGTCCATCAGTACTTC.

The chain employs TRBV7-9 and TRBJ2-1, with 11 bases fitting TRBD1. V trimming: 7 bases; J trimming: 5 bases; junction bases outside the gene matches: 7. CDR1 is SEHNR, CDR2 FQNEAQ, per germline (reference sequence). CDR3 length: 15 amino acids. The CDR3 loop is CASTGQGAIDNEQFF. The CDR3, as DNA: TGTGCCAGCACTGGACAGGGGGCAATCGACAATGAGCAGTTCTTC.

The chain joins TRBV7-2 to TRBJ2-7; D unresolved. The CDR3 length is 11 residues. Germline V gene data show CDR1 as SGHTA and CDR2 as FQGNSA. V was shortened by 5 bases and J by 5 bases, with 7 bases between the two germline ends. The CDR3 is CASSAADEQYF. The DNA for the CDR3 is TGTGCCAGCAGCGCCGCGGACGAGCAGTACTTC. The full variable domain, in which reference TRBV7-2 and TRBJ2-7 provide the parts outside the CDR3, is GAGVSQSPSNKVTEKGKDVELRCDPISGHTALYWYRQSLGQGLEFLIYFQGNSAPDKSGLPSDRFSAERTGGSVSTLTIQRTQQEDSAVYLCASSAADEQYFGPGTRLTVT.

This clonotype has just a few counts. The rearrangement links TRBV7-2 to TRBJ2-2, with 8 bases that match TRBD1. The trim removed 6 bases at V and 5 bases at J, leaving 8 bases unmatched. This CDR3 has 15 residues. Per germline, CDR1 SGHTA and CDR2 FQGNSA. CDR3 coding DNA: TGTGCCAGCAGAACAGGGGGACAATCAACCGGGGAGCTGTTTTTT. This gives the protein CASRTGGQSTGELFF.

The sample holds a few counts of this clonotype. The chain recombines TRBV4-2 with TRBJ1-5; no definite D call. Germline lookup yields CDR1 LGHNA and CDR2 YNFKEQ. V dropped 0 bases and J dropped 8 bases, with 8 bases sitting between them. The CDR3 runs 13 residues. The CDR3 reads CASSQDEGEPQHF. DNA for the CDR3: TGTGCCAGCAGCCAAGATGAGGGTGAGCCCCAGCATTTT.

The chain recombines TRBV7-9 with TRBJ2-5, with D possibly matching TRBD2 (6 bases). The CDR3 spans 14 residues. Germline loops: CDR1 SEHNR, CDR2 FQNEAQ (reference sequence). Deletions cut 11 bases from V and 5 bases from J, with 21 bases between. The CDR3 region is CALVGRDVGETQYF. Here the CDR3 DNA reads TGTGCCCTGGTCGGGCGGGACGTAGGGGAGACCCAGTACTTC.

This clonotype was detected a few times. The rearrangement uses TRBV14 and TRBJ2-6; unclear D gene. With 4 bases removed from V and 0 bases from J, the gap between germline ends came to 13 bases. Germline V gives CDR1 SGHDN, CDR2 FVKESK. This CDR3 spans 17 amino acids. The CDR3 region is CASSRSLLSSGANVLTF. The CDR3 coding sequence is TGTGCCAGCAGCCGATCACTGCTGAGCTCTGGGGCCAACGTCCTGACTTTC.

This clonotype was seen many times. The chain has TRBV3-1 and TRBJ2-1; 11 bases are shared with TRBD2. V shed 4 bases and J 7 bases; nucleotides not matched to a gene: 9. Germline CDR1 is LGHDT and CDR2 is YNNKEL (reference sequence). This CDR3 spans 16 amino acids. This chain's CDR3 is CASSLLAGGTGNEQFF. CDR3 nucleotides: TGTGCCAGCAGCCTCCTAGCGGGGGGTACTGGTAATGAGCAGTTCTTC.

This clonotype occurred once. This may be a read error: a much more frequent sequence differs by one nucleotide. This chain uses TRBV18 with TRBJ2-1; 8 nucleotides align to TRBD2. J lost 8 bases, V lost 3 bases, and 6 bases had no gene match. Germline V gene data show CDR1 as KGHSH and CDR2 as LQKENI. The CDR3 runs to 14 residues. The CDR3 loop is CASSPGLERDEQFF. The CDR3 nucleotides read TGTGCCAGCTCACCGGGACTAGAGAGGGATGAGCAGTTCTTC.

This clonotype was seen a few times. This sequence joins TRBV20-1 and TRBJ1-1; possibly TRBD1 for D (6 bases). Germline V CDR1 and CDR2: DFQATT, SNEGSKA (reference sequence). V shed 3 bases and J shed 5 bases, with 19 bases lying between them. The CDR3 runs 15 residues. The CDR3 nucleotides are TGCAGTGCTAGGGTTAATGGGGGCGTCTGGACTGAAGCTTTCTTT. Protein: CSARVNGGVWTEAFF.

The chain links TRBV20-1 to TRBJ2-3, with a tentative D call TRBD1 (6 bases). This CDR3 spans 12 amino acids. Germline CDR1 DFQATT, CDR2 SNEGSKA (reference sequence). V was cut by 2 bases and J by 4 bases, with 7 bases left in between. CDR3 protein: CSARQGPDTQYF. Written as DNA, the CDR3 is TGCAGTGCTAGACAGGGGCCAGATACGCAGTATTTT.

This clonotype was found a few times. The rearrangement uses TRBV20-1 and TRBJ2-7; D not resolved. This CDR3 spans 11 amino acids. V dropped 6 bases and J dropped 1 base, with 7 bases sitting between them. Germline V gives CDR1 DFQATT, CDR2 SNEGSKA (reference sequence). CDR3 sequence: CSAQTSYEQYF. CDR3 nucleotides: TGCAGTGCCCAGACATCCTACGAGCAGTACTTC.

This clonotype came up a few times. The CDR3 nucleotides are TGCAGCGTGTTGACTCCAAGGGACCTCGGCTACACCTTC. This encodes CSVLTPRDLGYTF. This chain joins TRBV29-1 and TRBJ1-2; the D gene is possibly TRBD1 (5 bases). Deletions cut 6 bases from V and 8 bases from J, with 19 bases between. CDR1 and CDR2 from the germline V gene are SQVTM and ANQGSEA. This CDR3 contains 13 residues.